This is a list of T cell receptor beta chains from one sample in a study of blood T cell repertoires in COVID-19. This table comes from immunoSEQ multiplex PCR, and its TCRdb copy is limited to in-frame clones, with some not included. This sample yields about 230,000 clones, of which 65% to 85% are seen a single time; approximately 7.2% belongs to the top ten. The material sequenced was peripheral blood. All receptors come from a woman aged 80 or older with acute or convalescent COVID-19. Each CDR3 is given with its conserved first and last residue. Fields, in order: clone size, V gene, J gene, D gene, CDR3 length, CDR3 protein, CDR3 DNA. A D gene is named only where the DNA matches it firmly. Some rows have no size entry. The others give once, few or many, or a class for an expanded clone.

>few|TRBV3-1/TRBV3-2|TRBJ1-5|TRBD1|15
CASSLGTGGNQPQHF
TGTGCCAGCAGCCTCGGGACAGGGGGAAATCAGCCCCAGCATTTT
>-|TRBV3-1/TRBV3-2|TRBJ1-2|-|14
CASSPWKGDYGYTF
TGTGCCAGCAGCCCCTGGAAGGGAGACTATGGCTACACCTTC
>-|TRBV6-5|TRBJ1-5|-|13
CASSEGSNQPQHF
TGTGCCAGCAGCGAGGGTAGCAATCAGCCCCAGCATTTT
>-|TRBV5-1|TRBJ2-3|-|14
CASSQDTSTDTQYF
TGCGCCAGCAGTCAGGACACTAGCACAGATACGCAGTATTTT
>once|TRBV5-6|TRBJ2-3|-|15
CASSGTGRLTDTQYF
TGTGCCAGCAGCGGCACAGGCCGGTTAACAGATACGCAGTATTTT
>-|TRBV6-4|TRBJ2-2|-|17
CASSDGGAPGSTGELFF
TGTGCCAGCAGTGACGGAGGGGCCCCGGGAAGTACCGGGGAGCTGTTTTTT
>-|TRBV3-1/TRBV3-2|TRBJ2-3|TRBD1|16
CASSQHQGAGTDTQYF
TGTGCCAGCAGCCAACATCAGGGGGCCGGCACAGATACGCAGTATTTT
>-|TRBV5-1|TRBJ2-5|TRBD1|17
CASSLFTGTGLGETQYF
TGCGCCAGCAGCCTCTTTACCGGGACAGGATTGGGAGAGACCCAGTACTTC
>-|TRBV25-1|TRBJ2-1|-|17
CASSVGLATSSYNEQFF
TGTGCCAGCAGTGTCGGGCTAGCGACCAGCTCCTACAATGAGCAGTTCTTC
>-|TRBV7-9|TRBJ2-5|TRBD1|14
CASSLRTGLETQYF
TGTGCCAGCAGCTTACGGACAGGGCTAGAGACCCAGTACTTC
>-|TRBV6-5|TRBJ2-1|-|12
CASSSQGGEQFF
TGTGCCAGCAGTTCCCAGGGCGGTGAGCAGTTCTTC
>-|TRBV3-1/TRBV3-2|TRBJ1-1|TRBD1|15
CASSQTTGWGTEAFF
TGTGCCAGCAGCCAAACGACAGGGTGGGGCACTGAAGCTTTCTTT
>-|TRBV19|TRBJ2-2|TRBD2|15
CASSGASGNTGELFF
TGTGCCAGTAGCGGGGCTAGCGGGAACACCGGGGAGCTGTTTTTT
>-|TRBV13|TRBJ1-2|-|16
CASRPGGNSENYGYTF
TGTGCCAGCAGGCCCGGGGGGAACAGCGAAAACTATGGCTACACCTTC
>-|TRBV11-1|TRBJ1-2|TRBD1|13
CASSPGTADGYTF
TGTGCCAGCAGCCCTGGGACAGCCGATGGCTACACCTTC
>-|TRBV11-2|TRBJ1-4|-|15
CASSTGTSEGKKLFF
TGTGCCAGCAGCACCGGGACATCCGAGGGCAAAAAACTGTTTTTT
>-|TRBV5-1|TRBJ1-4|-|15
CASSLSGTTNEKLFF
TGCGCCAGCAGCTTGTCCGGTACAACTAATGAAAAACTGTTTTTT
>-|TRBV5-1|TRBJ2-1|-|16
CASSRTPTRNYNEQFF
TGCGCCAGCAGCCGCACTCCTACTAGGAACTACAATGAGCAGTTCTTC
>-|TRBV5-4|TRBJ2-3|TRBD2|16
CASSLGLAGGEDTQYF
TGTGCCAGCAGCTTGGGACTAGCGGGGGGAGAAGATACGCAGTATTTT
>-|TRBV6-2/TRBV6-3|TRBJ2-2|-|16
CASSPQDKLNTGELFF
TGTGCCAGCAGCCCTCAGGACAAGCTCAACACCGGGGAGCTGTTTTTT